The 31 T cell receptor beta chains given below trace back to one sample, sequenced in a study of CD8 T cells in Susac syndrome. An input of 0.5 to 1 ug of RNA was subjected to reverse transcription using random hexamers. TCRdb re-analysed the immunoSEQ multiplex PCR reads in MiXCR, keeping a single row per CDR3 protein. The profile covers some 120,000 distinct CDR3 sequences, with 94% appearing a single time and around 0.13% taken by the ten largest. Sequencing was carried out using CD4+ T cells from PBMCs. The receptors come from a human donor with multiple sclerosis.

As DNA, the CDR3 is TGCAGCGTTGGGACAGGGGGGACGAATTCACCCCTCCACTTT. As protein: CSVGTGGTNSPLHF. V gene TRBV29-1 combines with J gene TRBJ1-6; 10 bases match TRBD1. Looked up from germline, CDR1 is SQVTM and CDR2 is ANQGSEA. This CDR3 has 14 amino acids. V was pared by 4 bases and J by 7 bases, with 4 bases of the junction left unmatched.

The chain has TRBV4-1 and TRBJ2-7; D may be TRBD1 or TRBD2 (5 bases each). The V end lost 4 bases, the J end lost 4 bases, and 20 bases lay between the germline ends. CDR3 length: 16 residues. In germline, CDR1 is MGHRA, CDR2 YSYEKL. The CDR3 region has the DNA TGCGCCAGCAGCCCTGGGGGAGCCCAGATATTGTACGAGCAGTACTTC. Protein sequence: CASSPGGAQILYEQYF.

V and J are TRBV12-3 or TRBV12-4 and TRBJ2-7, with D unclear. CDR3 length: 14 residues. Trimming shortened V by 0 bases and J by 1 base, and 7 bases separated the two germline ends. The CDR3 bases are TGTGCCAGCAGTTTAGCCATTCCTTCCTACGAGCAGTACTTC. Translation: CASSLAIPSYEQYF.

This chain joins TRBV7-8 and TRBJ2-4, with 7 nucleotides matching TRBD1. The trim removed 1 base at V and 6 bases at J, leaving 6 bases unmatched. The CDR3 is made up of 15 amino acids. The germline V gene encodes CDR1 SGHVS and CDR2 FQNEAQ. The CDR3, as DNA: TGTGCCAGCAGCTTAGAAGGGACAGTGGGAAACATTCAGTACTTC. Translated: CASSLEGTVGNIQYF.

This clonotype was observed a single time. V and J are TRBV13 and TRBJ2-6, with D maybe TRBD1 (5 bases). The germline gives CDR1 PRHDT, CDR2 FYEKMQ (reference sequence). The CDR3 spans 14 residues. Trimming took 7 bases from V and 4 from J, leaving 11 bases between them. CDR3 nucleotides: TGTGCCAGCAACACCCAGGGCGGGGCCAACGTCCTGACTTTC. It specifies CASNTQGGANVLTF.

V and J are TRBV7-9 and TRBJ1-2, with TRBD1 identical over 11 bases. The CDR3 has 14 amino acids. Germline-derived CDR1 and CDR2 are SEHNR and FQNEAQ (reference sequence). Losses at the gene ends were 4 bases for V and 7 bases for J; bases not matched to a gene: 5. The CDR3 DNA reads TGTGCCAGCAGCTCCGATGGGACAGGGGGTGGCTACACCTTC. Translating gives CASSSDGTGGGYTF.

The rearrangement links TRBV18 to TRBJ2-4, with D tentatively TRBD2 (5 bases). V gave up 1 base and J gave up 3 bases, with 10 bases separating them. In germline, CDR1 is KGHSH, CDR2 LQKENI. This CDR3 is built from 15 residues. In DNA form, the CDR3 reads TGTGCCAGCTCACCACAGGAGGCGAGCAAAAACATTCAGTACTTC. It translates to CASSPQEASKNIQYF.

The rearrangement joins TRBV6-2 or TRBV6-3 to TRBJ2-1; 8 bases fit TRBD2. Germline values: CDR1 MNHEY, CDR2 SVGEGT. The CDR3 has 15 amino acids. V lost 0 bases, J lost 9 bases, and 7 bases stayed unmatched. CDR3 protein: CASSYSGGGHLEQFF. In nucleotides, the CDR3 is TGTGCCAGCAGTTACTCCGGGGGGGGCCACCTTGAGCAGTTCTTC.

Here the CDR3 reads CAWREATPRAFF. The CDR3 nucleotides read TGTGCCTGGAGAGAGGCTACCCCCCGAGCTTTCTTT. The J gene is TRBJ1-1, the V gene TRBV30, with D unresolved. CDR3 size: 12 residues. Germline-derived CDR1 and CDR2 are GTSNPN and SVGIG (reference sequence). V lost 3 bases and J lost 10, with 15 bases in between.

V and J are TRBV9 and TRBJ2-2; D remains ambiguous. CDR1 is SGDLS, CDR2 YYNGEE, per germline. V shed 4 bases and J shed 7 bases, with 8 bases lying between them. CDR3 length: 12 amino acids. The CDR3 spells CASSTGSGELFF. The CDR3 DNA is TGTGCCAGCAGCACTGGTAGCGGGGAGCTGTTTTTT.

This clonotype was seen more than once but under ten times. The rearrangement links TRBV30 to TRBJ2-7, with D tentatively TRBD1 (6 bases). Trimming left V 7 bases short and J 1 base short, with 8 bases between. The CDR3 runs 11 residues. Germline CDR1 reads GTSNPN; CDR2 reads SVGIG (reference sequence). CDR3 loop: CASTGSYEQYF. DNA of the CDR3: TGTGCCTCGACAGGATCCTACGAGCAGTACTTC.

The chain joins TRBV29-1 to TRBJ2-1, with D possibly matching TRBD2 (6 bases). Germline-derived CDR1 and CDR2 are SQVTM and ANQGSEA. The CDR3 totals 10 residues. The germline V and J ends were trimmed by 4 bases and 9 bases, with 7 bases remaining between them. CDR3 protein: CSVGGTEQFF. CDR3 coding DNA: TGCAGCGTTGGCGGGACTGAGCAGTTCTTC.

This clonotype occurred once. V usage is TRBV24-1 and J usage is TRBJ1-1; maybe TRBD1 (6 bases). CDR3 size: 13 residues. Germline CDR1 and CDR2: KGHDR and SFDVKD. Trimming cost V 4 bases and J 7 bases, with 12 bases left between them. In nucleotides, the CDR3 is TGTGCCACCAGTGACCCCAACAGGGATGAAGCTTTCTTT. This gives the protein CATSDPNRDEAFF.

V gene TRBV3-1 combines with J gene TRBJ2-2; 7 nucleotides agree with TRBD2. Per germline, CDR1 LGHDT and CDR2 YNNKEL (reference sequence). After removal of 0 bases from V and 2 bases from J, the junction contained 3 bases not matched to a gene. CDR3 size: 16 residues. The CDR3 sequence: CASSQDSSGNTGELFF. Here the CDR3 DNA reads TGTGCCAGCAGCCAAGATTCTAGCGGCAACACCGGGGAGCTGTTTTTT.

CDR3 sequence (DNA): TGCAGTGCTACCCAGACAGGCCAAGAGACCCAGTACTTC. Translation: CSATQTGQETQYF. The rearrangement uses TRBV20-1 and TRBJ2-5; a possible D gene is TRBD1 (6 bases). V was clipped by 4 bases and J by 1 base, with 10 bases between them. Germline CDR1 and CDR2: DFQATT and SNEGSKA (reference sequence). The CDR3 has 13 amino acids.

The chain is built from TRBV27 and TRBJ1-1, with D unclear. This CDR3 contains 15 residues. Trimming pared 5 bases from V and 5 bases from J, leaving 18 bases between. CDR1 and CDR2 from the germline V gene are MNHEY and SMNVEV (reference sequence). This CDR3 is CASSKWAGLGTEAFF. As DNA, the CDR3 is TGTGCCAGCAGTAAATGGGCCGGCCTAGGGACTGAAGCTTTCTTT.

The chain links TRBV30 to TRBJ2-1; D is undetermined. The CDR3 runs 13 residues. Germline CDR1 GTSNPN, CDR2 SVGIG (reference sequence). V dropped 2 bases and J dropped 2 bases, with 7 bases sitting between them. The CDR3 DNA reads as TGTGCCTGGAGTAACAGCACCTACAATGAGCAGTTCTTC. This codes for CAWSNSTYNEQFF.

J is TRBJ2-5 and V is TRBV29-1, with 8 nucleotides matching TRBD2. CDR1 is SQVTM, CDR2 ANQGSEA, per germline. The length of the CDR3 is 13 residues. V dropped 7 bases and J dropped 0; count of bases not matched to a gene: 4. The CDR3 DNA reads as TGCAGCGCCGGACTAGCAGACCAAGAGACCCAGTACTTC. This gives the protein CSAGLADQETQYF.

The chain couples TRBV3-1 to TRBJ1-5; D possibly corresponds to TRBD1 (6 bases). Germline lookup yields CDR1 LGHDT and CDR2 YNNKEL (reference sequence). V gave up 0 bases and J gave up 10 bases, with 10 bases separating them. The CDR3 consists of 13 residues. DNA for the CDR3: TGTGCCAGCAGCCAAGACCAGGGGATCCCCCAGCATTTT. Translation: CASSQDQGIPQHF.

The chain employs TRBV30 and TRBJ1-4, with D possibly TRBD1 on 5 matching bases. V gave up 5 bases and J gave up 4 bases, with 8 bases separating them. The CDR3 is 12 residues long. Germline V gene sequence: CDR1 GTSNPN, CDR2 SVGIG (reference sequence). This chain's CDR3 is CAWDSLNEKLFF. Here the CDR3 DNA reads TGTGCCTGGGACAGCCTTAATGAAAAACTGTTTTTT.

The J gene is TRBJ2-1, the V gene TRBV20-1; TRBD2 agrees at 8 bases. This CDR3 spans 18 amino acids. Germline V CDR1 and CDR2: DFQATT, SNEGSKA (reference sequence). V trimming: 2 bases; J trimming: 5 bases; junction bases outside the gene matches: 17. The CDR3 sequence: CSARSPAIFRGGNNEQFF. CDR3 nucleotide sequence: TGCAGTGCTAGAAGCCCGGCGATATTCCGGGGGGGGAACAATGAGCAGTTCTTC.

The chain links TRBV20-1 to TRBJ1-2; D ambiguous. Germline V CDR1 and CDR2: DFQATT, SNEGSKA (reference sequence). This CDR3 has 13 residues. Trimming pared 3 bases from V and 0 bases from J, leaving 8 bases between. This CDR3 reads CSASIGSNYGYTF. The CDR3 DNA sequence: TGCAGTGCTAGTATTGGTTCTAACTATGGCTACACCTTC.

The rearrangement links TRBV12-3 or TRBV12-4 to TRBJ1-2, with D maybe TRBD1 (6 bases). Trimming pared 6 bases from V and 14 bases from J, leaving 22 bases between. The CDR3 contains 13 residues. CDR3 protein: CASSMDSLMARTF. CDR3 nucleotide sequence: TGTGCCAGCAGCATGGACAGTCTTATGGCTAGGACCTTC.

The chain links TRBV29-1 to TRBJ1-2, with a weak D call TRBD1 (5 bases). CDR3 length: 11 amino acids. The germline V and J ends were trimmed by 4 bases and 4 bases, with 7 bases remaining between them. Germline-derived CDR1 and CDR2 are SQVTM and ANQGSEA. CDR3 nucleotides: TGCAGCGTTGGGGGGGTCTATGGCTACACCTTC. Amino acids: CSVGGVYGYTF.

This chain links TRBV7-2 with TRBJ2-3, with D possibly being TRBD1 or TRBD2 (6 bases each). Germline CDR1 and CDR2: SGHTA and FQGNSA. V was cut by 0 bases and J by 1 base, with 17 bases left in between. The CDR3 has 18 residues. CDR3 in amino acids: CASSLASQRGAGTDTQYF. CDR3 sequence (DNA): TGTGCCAGCAGCTTAGCCAGTCAGAGGGGGGCTGGCACAGATACGCAGTATTTT.

The CDR3 here is CASEDRETTEAFF. CDR3 coding DNA: TGTGCCAGCGAGGACAGGGAGACCACTGAAGCTTTCTTT. This rearrangement joins TRBV28 to TRBJ1-1; 8 positions match TRBD1. In germline, CDR1 is MDHEN, CDR2 SYDVKM. Trimming removed 8 bases from V and 4 bases from J; junction bases left unmatched: 6. The CDR3 contains 13 residues. The entire variable domain, with the rest obtained from reference TRBV28 and TRBJ1-1, is as follows: DVKVTQSSRYLVKRTGEKVFLECVQDMDHENMFWYRQDPGLGLRLIYFSYDVKMKEKGDIPEGYSVSREKKERFSLILESASTNQTSMYLCASEDRETTEAFFGQGTRLTVV.

The gene calls are TRBV12-3 or TRBV12-4 and TRBJ2-5; D might be TRBD1 (5 bases). Trimming stripped 3 bases from V and 3 bases from J, with 8 bases between. This CDR3 is 13 amino acids long. CDR3 bases: TGTGCCAGCAGTTTGGGCAGGGAAGAGACCCAGTACTTC. Translating it yields CASSLGREETQYF.

This chain connects TRBV6-4 to TRBJ2-2, with D unclear. The CDR3 has 15 amino acids. V lost 0 bases, J lost 1 base, and 6 bases lay in between. Germline CDR1 and CDR2: MRHNA and SNTAGT. The CDR3 loop is CASSDSWQNTGELFF. In nucleotides, the CDR3 is TGTGCCAGCAGTGACTCATGGCAGAACACCGGGGAGCTGTTTTTT.

The chain employs TRBV5-4 and TRBJ2-3; D might be TRBD2 (6 bases). The V and J ends lost 4 bases and 5 bases respectively, with 17 bases between them. Germline V gene lookup returns CDR1 SGHNT and CDR2 YYREEE (reference sequence). The CDR3 covers 15 residues. Here the CDR3 reads CASSPPGAGRDTQYF. Here the CDR3 DNA reads TGTGCCAGCAGCCCTCCAGGAGCGGGCAGAGATACGCAGTATTTT.

The V and J genes are TRBV15 and TRBJ2-5; possible D gene TRBD2, 7 bases. Trimming removed 8 bases from V and 2 bases from J, with 18 bases in between. Germline V gives CDR1 LNHNV, CDR2 YYDKDF (reference sequence). The CDR3 has 15 residues. As DNA, the CDR3 is TGTGCCACCCACGCGAGGCGGGGGCTTCAAGAGACCCAGTACTTC. Translated, it gives CATHARRGLQETQYF. The variable domain in full, completed from reference TRBV15 and TRBJ2-5, reads DAMVIQNPRYQVTQFGKPVTLSCSQTLNHNVMYWYQQKSSQAPKLLFHYYDKDFNNEADTPDNFQSRRPNTSFCFLDIRSPGLGDTAMYLCATHARRGLQETQYFGPGTRLLVL.

V is TRBV2 and J is TRBJ1-2; 7 nucleotides align to TRBD1. Trimming at V came to 5 bases and at J to 2 bases, leaving 8 bases not matched to a gene. The germline gives CDR1 SNHLY, CDR2 FYNNEI. The CDR3 runs 15 residues. CDR3 DNA sequence: TGTGCCAGCAGTTCGGAGGGGGCGACAAACTATGGCTACACCTTC. Protein sequence: CASSSEGATNYGYTF.